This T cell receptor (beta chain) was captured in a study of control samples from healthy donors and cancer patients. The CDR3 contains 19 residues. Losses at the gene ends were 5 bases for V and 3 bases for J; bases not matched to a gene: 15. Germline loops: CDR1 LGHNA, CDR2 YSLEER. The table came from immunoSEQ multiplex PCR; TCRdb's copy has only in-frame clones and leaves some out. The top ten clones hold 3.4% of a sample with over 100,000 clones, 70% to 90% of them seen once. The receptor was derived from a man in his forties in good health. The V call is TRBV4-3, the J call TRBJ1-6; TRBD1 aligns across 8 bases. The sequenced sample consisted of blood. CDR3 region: CASSGRGADRAIYNSPLHF. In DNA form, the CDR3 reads TGCGCCAGCAGCGGGAGGGGCGCGGACAGGGCTATCTATAATTCACCCCTCCACTTT.